This T cell receptor (beta chain) was identified during a study of OX40 agonist ivuxolimab in advanced cancers. Study information: In this trial design, patients received ivuxolimab intravenously at 0.01 to 10 mg/kg every 2 weeks.

Study-level results: Expanded clones tended on average to be more numerous among CD8+ T cells than CD4+.

CDR3 length: 15 amino acids. CDR1 is SGHRS and CDR2 is YFSETQ in the germline V gene. Trimming cost V 5 bases and J 1 base; bases outside gene matches: 4. Regarding this clone: What it binds is not known.

Here immunoSEQ multiplex PCR was the method, and the copy in TCRdb shows in-frame clones only, minus some. The table includes about 82,000 clones, over 75% detected once. This sequence joins TRBV5-1 and TRBJ2-3, with TRBD2 matching over 10 bases. The sequence came from an adult with an advanced solid tumor such as melanoma, head and neck, liver or kidney cancer. Sequenced here: CD4+ or CD8+ T cells sorted from blood, sampled in a trial of the OX40 agonist ivuxolimab. The CDR3 DNA reads as TGCGCCAGCAGACCCGGGACTAGCGGCACAGATACGCAGTATTTT. It codes for CASRPGTSGTDTQYF.